This T cell receptor beta chain was profiled in a study of blood T cell repertoires in COVID-19. Study-wide context: T cells, B-cell-depleted T cells, or PBMCs supplied cDNA or gDNA.

Assay used: immunoSEQ multiplex PCR; TCRdb lists only in-frame clones, some missing. The sample gives about 370,000 clones, around 87% of which show up once; over 0.95% is in the top ten. Germline lookup yields CDR1 SGHTA and CDR2 FQGTGA. Trimming removed 3 bases at V and 4 bases at J, with 13 bases between. The CDR3 length is 15 residues. This rearrangement joins TRBV7-3 to TRBJ2-1, with D possibly being TRBD1 (5 bases). The sequencing input was PBMCs or T cells enriched from blood (not recorded which). This receptor was obtained from a man younger than 35 who had recovered from COVID-19. The CDR3, as DNA: TGTGCCAGCAGCTTGACAGCGCACCCATACAATGAGCAGTTCTTC. The encoded protein is CASSLTAHPYNEQFF.